This T cell receptor (beta chain) derives from a study of cytomegalovirus exposure and HLA in healthy donors. Notes on the study in general: Equally common other TCR beta chains were less clonally expanded than HLA-associated ones, a later analysis found. Overall, around 160 TCR beta chains were annotated as cytomegalovirus-associated.

The germline V gene encodes CDR1 SEHNR and CDR2 FQNEAQ (reference sequence). With V trimmed by 4 bases and J by 5 bases, 7 bases remained unmatched. The CDR3 contains 14 residues. As regards this clone: Its antigen is as yet unknown.

PCR used 60 Vbeta primers and 13 Jbeta primers. Sequencing used immunoSEQ multiplex PCR; TCRdb keeps in-frame clones, though not all of them. Among around 140,000 clones listed, 82% were seen once. The chain recombines TRBV7-9 with TRBJ1-2; the match to TRBD1 covers 7 bases. The clonotype was recovered from a man younger than 45 in good health and CMV-seropositive. Sequenced input: PBMCs. The DNA of the CDR3 is TGTGCCAGCAGCTACGAGACAGGGCCTTATGGCTACACCTTC. The encoded protein is CASSYETGPYGYTF. Drawing the rest from reference TRBV7-9 and TRBJ1-2, the complete variable domain is DTGVSQNPRHKITKRGQNVTFRCDPISEHNRLYWYRQTLGQGPEFLTYFQNEAQLEKSRLLSDRFSAERPKGSFSTLEIQRTEQGDSAMYLCASSYETGPYGYTFGSGTRLTVV.